This paragraph reports one TCR beta chain. V lost 0 bases to trimming and J lost 8 bases, with 10 bases between them. Germline CDR1 KGHSH, CDR2 LQKENI. The length of the CDR3 is 13 residues. Using immunoSEQ multiplex PCR, the repertoire was profiled, and TCRdb retains in-frame clones only, with some absent. The sample consists of tens of thousands of clones, 75% to 85% of them appearing once. The source of the sample is a study of blood T cell repertoires in COVID-19. The TCR originated in a human donor in a cohort sampled during active COVID-19. The specimen sequenced was peripheral blood. The genes are TRBV18 and TRBJ1-2; no clear D gene. DNA for the CDR3: TGTGCCAGCTCACCACCGTGGCCTTCGGGCTACACCTTC. Amino acid sequence: CASSPPWPSGYTF.